These 25 T cell receptor beta chains were all obtained from the same sample, sequenced in a study of CD8 T cells in ankylosing spondylitis. TCRdb re-analysed the 5' RACE reads in MiXCR, keeping a single row per CDR3 protein. Here the sample spans 84,000 or so distinct CDR3 sequences, roughly 27% being singletons. Sequenced sample: blood, either unsorted or a sorted T cell fraction (not recorded which). The receptors here all came from a male donor with ankylosing spondylitis or in good health (not recorded which).

This clonotype was recorded only once. In DNA form, the CDR3 reads TGTGCCAGCAGTGAAGGACGAAAGACCCAGTACTTC. Its protein is CASSEGRKTQYF. This chain connects TRBV25-1 to TRBJ2-5; D is undetermined. V was shortened by 2 bases and J by 6 bases, with 7 bases between the two germline ends. CDR1 MGHDK and CDR2 SYGVNS come from the germline V gene. The CDR3 runs to 12 residues.

The chain has TRBV21-1 and TRBJ2-4. TRBV21-1 is noted as a pseudogene. This CDR3 has 13 amino acids. The CDR3 here is CARTRIQLGIQYF. The CDR3 DNA reads as TGTGCCAGAACGAGGATCCAGTTGGGCATTCAGTACTTC.

V gene TRBV5-1 combines with J gene TRBJ2-3; tentative D call: TRBD1 (6 bases). Trimming stripped 4 bases from V and 3 bases from J, with 15 bases between. The germline gives CDR1 SGHRS, CDR2 YFSETQ. CDR3 size: 15 residues. In DNA form, the CDR3 reads TGCGCCAGCAGCCGTCAGGGCCAGGGGACAGATACGCAGTATTTT. Encoded protein: CASSRQGQGTDTQYF.

The chain's CDR3 is CASSMPGQGDFDTQYF. CDR3 nucleotides: TGTGCCAGCAGTATGCCGGGACAGGGGGATTTTGATACGCAGTATTTT. This chain links TRBV28 with TRBJ2-3; 11 bases line up with TRBD1. Unmatched junction bases numbered 10, after V lost 5 bases and J lost 6 bases. CDR1 is MDHEN, CDR2 SYDVKM, per germline. The CDR3 has 16 residues.

The chain carries TRBV5-1 and TRBJ2-3, with D possibly matching TRBD2 (5 bases). Germline V gene sequence: CDR1 SGHRS, CDR2 YFSETQ. This CDR3 region has 17 residues. The ends were cut back, 6 bases at V and 1 base at J, with 21 bases in the middle. The CDR3 DNA is TGCGCCAGCACCCGGTCAACACTAGTGTGGGGCACAGATACGCAGTATTTT. Translating it yields CASTRSTLVWGTDTQYF.

Concerning this clonotype itself: It may be a read error: a sequence one base away is much more abundant. This chain links TRBV7-3 with TRBJ2-1, with TRBD2 as a possible D gene (7 bases). This CDR3 region has 14 residues. Germline values: CDR1 SGHTA, CDR2 FQGTGA. The V end was cut by 5 bases, the J end by 4 bases, with 12 bases between. The CDR3 nucleotides are TGTGCCAGCAGCGCACGGGGGGCTTACAATGAGCAGTTCTTC. It translates to CASSARGAYNEQFF.

This clonotype turned up a few times. Mismatch with germline at one junction end may stem from a read error. This sequence joins TRBV7-9 and TRBJ2-3; TRBD2 might be the D (5 bases). Germline CDR1 SEHNR, CDR2 FQNEAQ (reference sequence). This CDR3 is built from 14 residues. This CDR3 reads CASSLAATFRTGAF. CDR3 bases: TGTGCCAGCAGCTTAGCTGCAACGTTTAGGACTGGCGCCTTT.

The DNA for the CDR3 is TGTGCCAGCAGCCAAGGGATACGAGGCAATGAGCAGTTCTTC. Translating gives CASSQGIRGNEQFF. The rearrangement joins TRBV3-1 to TRBJ2-1; D not resolved. The CDR3 extends over 14 amino acids. The V gene's germline CDR1 is LGHDT and CDR2 YNNKEL (reference sequence). The ends were cut back, 1 base at V and 6 bases at J, with 10 bases in the middle.

The chain carries TRBV12-3 or TRBV12-4 and TRBJ2-1; possibly TRBD2 for D (6 bases). The length of the CDR3 is 16 residues. Trimming removed 6 bases at V and 3 bases at J, with 18 bases between. In DNA, the CDR3 is TGTGCCAGCAGCCCCCCGATAGGAGGGGTCTACAATGAGCAGTTCTTC. This translates into CASSPPIGGVYNEQFF.

This clonotype was found many times. The chain carries TRBV25-1 and TRBJ2-1, with D unresolved. The ends were cut back, 8 bases at V and 8 bases at J, with 10 bases in the middle. The CDR3 consists of 11 residues. In germline, CDR1 is MGHDK, CDR2 SYGVNS. The CDR3 region has the DNA TGTGCCAGCTCGCAGATCGATGAGCAGTTCTTC. It codes for CASSQIDEQFF.

This chain joins TRBV12-3 or TRBV12-4 and TRBJ1-5; the D is unclear. V was pared by 9 bases and J by 0 bases, with 9 bases between. The CDR3 is 13 amino acids. This CDR3 is CASKSYSNQPQHF. The CDR3 DNA reads TGTGCCAGTAAGAGCTATAGCAATCAGCCCCAGCATTTT.

This clonotype appeared a few times. V and J are TRBV7-2 and TRBJ2-7; the D gene is possibly TRBD2 (6 bases). There are 12 residues in the CDR3. V shed 3 bases and J shed 9 bases, with 12 bases lying between them. Germline CDR1 and CDR2: SGHTA and FQGNSA. The DNA of the CDR3 is TGTGCCAGCAGCTTGTCGGTTAGCGGGCAGTACTTC. Translation gives CASSLSVSGQYF.

A few counts support this clonotype. The V gene is TRBV24-1, the J gene TRBJ2-5, with a possible D match to TRBD1 (6 bases). Looked up from germline, CDR1 is KGHDR and CDR2 is SFDVKD. The CDR3 loop spans 15 amino acids. Trimming cost V 3 bases and J 3 bases, with 13 bases left between them. The CDR3 DNA reads as TGTGCCACCAGTGATGCCCGACAGGTGAAAGAGACCCAGTACTTC. It encodes CATSDARQVKETQYF.

The chain carries TRBV20-1 and TRBJ2-7; TRBD1 or TRBD2 may be the D gene (5 bases each). Looked up from germline, CDR1 is DFQATT and CDR2 is SNEGSKA (reference sequence). This CDR3 is built from 14 residues. V lost 6 bases to trimming and J lost 0 bases, with 15 bases between them. The CDR3 is CSAAGGPPSYEQYF. The CDR3 DNA is TGCAGTGCAGCTGGGGGTCCCCCCTCCTACGAGCAGTACTTC.

The sample holds a few counts of this clonotype. The genes are TRBV20-1 and TRBJ1-4; tentatively, D is TRBD1 (5 bases). This CDR3 region has 12 residues. CDR1 and CDR2 (germline): DFQATT, SNEGSKA (reference sequence). V was clipped by 2 bases and J by 7 bases, with 8 bases between them. CDR3 nucleotide sequence: TGCAGTGCTAGACAGGGTTTTGAAAAACTGTTTTTT. Its translation: CSARQGFEKLFF.

CDR3 DNA: TGTGCCAGCAGCTTAGCTGCTAGCGGGGTAGAGCAGTACGTC. It translates to CASSLAASGVEQYV. The chain has TRBV7-2 and TRBJ2-7; 9 bases match TRBD2. Trimming at V came to 0 bases and at J to 7 bases, leaving 4 bases not matched to a gene. Germline V lookup: CDR1 SGHTA, CDR2 FQGNSA. CDR3 length: 14 residues.

In its sample, this clonotype was seen a few times. The rearrangement joins TRBV7-2 to TRBJ2-7; either TRBD1 or TRBD2 may supply D (5 bases each). Germline CDR1 SGHTA, CDR2 FQGNSA. The germline V and J ends were trimmed by 3 bases and 4 bases, with 16 bases remaining between them. This CDR3 region has 15 residues. CDR3 region: CASSFGGDRGYEQYF. The DNA for the CDR3 is TGTGCCAGCAGCTTTGGAGGCGACAGAGGGTACGAGCAGTACTTC.

In this sample, this clonotype turned up once. This may arise from a read error, as a much more abundant clone is one base away. The chain carries TRBV7-3 and TRBJ2-1; D gene ambiguous. Germline V gives CDR1 SGHTA, CDR2 FQGTGA. This CDR3 has 15 amino acids. CDR3 sequence reads: CASRLNPFSYNEQFF. CDR3 DNA: TGTGCCAGCAGGTTAAACCCATTCTCCTACAATGAGCAGTTCTTC.

The chain employs TRBV5-1 and TRBJ1-1; D is unresolved. The CDR3 has 18 amino acids. Germline lookup yields CDR1 SGHRS and CDR2 YFSETQ. Trimming removed 4 bases from V and 5 bases from J, with 27 bases in between. For the CDR3, the DNA is TGCGCCAGCAGCCTTGGGAGACGCGTTGGACTCGGAGGGACTGAAGCTTTCTTT. Protein sequence: CASSLGRRVGLGGTEAFF.

The chain recombines TRBV20-1 with TRBJ2-6; D is perhaps TRBD1 (6 bases). The V gene lost 3 bases and the J gene lost 2 bases, with 11 bases spanning the gap. In germline, CDR1 is DFQATT, CDR2 SNEGSKA (reference sequence). The CDR3 totals 15 residues. The CDR3 loop is CSASEGQTGANVLTF. The CDR3 coding sequence is TGCAGTGCTAGCGAAGGACAGACTGGGGCCAACGTCCTGACTTTC.

The chain combines TRBV7-8 with TRBJ1-6, with D uncertain. V was pared by 1 base and J by 10 bases, with 11 bases between. The CDR3 extends over 14 amino acids. Per the germline V gene, CDR1 is SGHVS and CDR2 is FQNEAQ. CDR3 sequence: CASSLVGRASPLHF. The CDR3 DNA reads as TGTGCCAGCAGCTTAGTGGGTCGGGCCTCACCCCTCCACTTT.

This rearrangement joins TRBV5-1 to TRBJ2-1; weak D call: TRBD2 (5 bases). The CDR3 has 14 amino acids. Germline CDR1 SGHRS, CDR2 YFSETQ. The germline V and J ends were trimmed by 2 bases and 4 bases, with 10 bases remaining between them. The chain's CDR3 is CASSFEGQYNEQFF. DNA of the CDR3: TGCGCCAGCAGCTTTGAGGGCCAATACAATGAGCAGTTCTTC.

This clonotype was recorded a few times. The rearrangement links TRBV20-1 to TRBJ2-7; weak D call: TRBD2 (6 bases). The V gene lost 2 bases and the J gene lost 5 bases, with 10 bases spanning the gap. Per germline, CDR1 DFQATT and CDR2 SNEGSKA (reference sequence). The CDR3 spans 12 residues. This CDR3 reads CSARYGGDEQYF. CDR3 nucleotides: TGCAGTGCTAGATATGGAGGGGACGAGCAGTACTTC.

This clonotype was picked up a small number of times. The chain employs TRBV5-1 and TRBJ2-2; no firm D call. V was shortened by 5 bases and J by 1 base, with 9 bases between the two germline ends. The CDR3 runs 14 residues. CDR1 and CDR2 (germline): SGHRS, YFSETQ. The CDR3 DNA reads TGCGCCAGCAGGGCGAGTCAGAACACCGGGGAGCTGTTTTTT. Its protein is CASRASQNTGELFF.

This rearrangement joins TRBV18 to TRBJ1-5; D perhaps matches TRBD1 (5 bases). The germline V and J ends were trimmed by 0 bases and 10 bases, with 7 bases remaining between them. The CDR3 is 12 residues long. Germline lookup yields CDR1 KGHSH and CDR2 LQKENI. For the CDR3, the DNA is TGTGCCAGCTCACCACCGAGGGGACCCCAGCATTTT. Translated, it gives CASSPPRGPQHF.